The 14 T cell receptor beta chains below come from one sample, sequenced in a study of blood T cells in healthy people across ages. A second about 6 to 11 cycle PCR used barcoded and J-beta primers. TCRdb fed the 5' RACE reads into MiXCR, producing one record per CDR3 protein. The sample contains about 1.4 million distinct CDR3 sequences, approximately 59% of which appear only once. The specimen sequenced was blood. These receptors were obtained from a man aged 18-30 years in good health.

This chain connects TRBV28 to TRBJ1-4; a weak D match, TRBD1 (5 bases). Trimming shortened V by 2 bases and J by 10 bases, and 8 bases separated the two germline ends. The CDR3 length is 12 residues. Germline V gene lookup returns CDR1 MDHEN and CDR2 SYDVKM. The CDR3 loop is CASSLIGGKLFF. CDR3 bases: TGTGCCAGCAGTTTAATCGGGGGAAAACTGTTTTTT.

The chain combines TRBV20-1 with TRBJ2-3; TRBD1 is a possible D gene (7 bases). The CDR3 consists of 15 residues. V was trimmed by 6 bases and J by 5 bases, leaving 21 bases between them. Germline values: CDR1 DFQATT, CDR2 SNEGSKA (reference sequence). CDR3: CSASMIRQGGDTQYF. The CDR3 DNA follows: TGCAGTGCCTCAATGATTCGACAGGGAGGAGATACGCAGTATTTT.

This chain joins TRBV7-9 and TRBJ2-7, with 11 nucleotides matching TRBD2. Near its end, the DNA agrees better with TRBJ2-5, so the J call may be wrong. Germline loops: CDR1 SEHNR, CDR2 FQNEAQ (reference sequence). The CDR3 is 16 amino acids. As DNA, the CDR3 is TGTGCCAGCAGCAGGACTAGCGGGCGCTGGGAAGAGACCCAGTACTTC. Encoded protein: CASSRTSGRWEETQYF.

The table lists this clonotype with a few counts. The chain links TRBV11-1 to TRBJ2-7; 10 positions match TRBD1. Trimming took 3 bases from V and 2 from J; bases not matched to a gene: 4. The CDR3 has 15 residues. In germline, CDR1 is SGHAT, CDR2 FQDESV (reference sequence). CDR3 in DNA: TGTGCCAGCAGCTTTGGGACAGGGGATCCCTACGAGCAGTACTTC. This gives the protein CASSFGTGDPYEQYF.

V gene TRBV29-1 combines with J gene TRBJ2-1; 8 positions agree with TRBD2. This CDR3 has 15 amino acids. V trimming: 3 bases; J trimming: 3 bases; junction bases outside the gene matches: 7. Germline CDR1 SQVTM, CDR2 ANQGSEA. CDR3 nucleotides: TGCAGCGTTGATCGGGGTAGCGGGGTCTACAATGAGCAGTTCTTC. This translates into CSVDRGSGVYNEQFF.

This clonotype was counted a few times. The rearrangement links TRBV7-2 to TRBJ2-4; tentative D call: TRBD1 (5 bases). The DNA end favors TRBJ2-7, so the J call may be wrong. The CDR3 has 13 amino acids. The germline CDR1 and CDR2 sequences are SGHTA and FQGNSA. In DNA form, the CDR3 reads TGTGCCAGCAGCTTAGAAGGGGTTAACGAGCAGTACTTC. The encoded protein is CASSLEGVNEQYF.

This clonotype was detected only a few times. The chain is built from TRBV29-1 and TRBJ1-1, with D unresolved. CDR3 length: 14 residues. V was clipped by 6 bases and J by 0 bases, with 14 bases between them. Germline V gene data show CDR1 as SQVTM and CDR2 as ANQGSEA. CDR3 DNA: TGCAGCGTCCTTTCCGCGCGGATGAACACTGAAGCTTTCTTT. This sequence encodes CSVLSARMNTEAFF. Complete variable domain (other parts from reference TRBV29-1 and TRBJ1-1): SAVISQKPSRDICQRGTSLTIQCQVDSQVTMMFWYRQQPGQSLTLIATANQGSEATYESGFVIDKFPISRPNLTFSTLTVSNMSPEDSSIYLCSVLSARMNTEAFFGQGTRLTVV.

The table lists this clonotype with a few counts. The chain links TRBV4-1 to TRBJ2-7; D may be TRBD2 (5 bases). This CDR3 is 16 amino acids long. Germline CDR1 MGHRA, CDR2 YSYEKL. V lost 3 bases and J lost 3, with 18 bases in between. This chain's CDR3 is CASSHRFPPTNYEQYF. For the CDR3, the DNA is TGCGCCAGCAGCCATAGATTTCCCCCGACTAACTACGAGCAGTACTTC.

The genes are TRBV18 and TRBJ2-1; the match to TRBD1 covers 11 bases. The V gene's germline CDR1 is KGHSH and CDR2 LQKENI. J gave up 6 bases and V 3 bases, and 4 bases lay outside the gene matches. The CDR3 is 15 residues long. CDR3 coding DNA: TGTGCCAGCTCACCCGGGACAGGGGGAGTCAATGAGCAGTTCTTC. It is translated as CASSPGTGGVNEQFF. The full variable domain, with the rest looked up from reference TRBV18 and TRBJ2-1, is NAGVMQNPRHLVRRRGQEARLRCSPMKGHSHVYWYRQLPEEGLKFMVYLQKENIIDESGMPKERFSAEFPKEGPSILRIQQVVRGDSAAYFCASSPGTGGVNEQFFGPGTRLTVL.

The gene calls are TRBV29-1 and TRBJ2-1; 7 positions match TRBD2. Germline V gene sequence: CDR1 SQVTM, CDR2 ANQGSEA. Trimming at V came to 5 bases and at J to 9 bases, leaving 7 bases not matched to a gene. There are 12 residues in the CDR3. For the CDR3, the DNA is TGCAGCGTTATTGGGGGGGTGGGTGAGCAGTTCTTC. Protein product: CSVIGGVGEQFF.

A few counts support this clonotype. The genes are TRBV20-1 and TRBJ2-1, with 9 bases aligning to TRBD2. The V gene's germline CDR1 is DFQATT and CDR2 SNEGSKA (reference sequence). V shed 0 bases, J shed 9 bases, and the junction held 9 bases outside the gene matches. The CDR3 has 15 amino acids. CDR3 residues: CSARDLGLAMPEQFF. The CDR3 nucleotides are TGCAGTGCTAGAGATCTAGGACTAGCGATGCCTGAGCAGTTCTTC.

This clonotype occurred a few times. The rearrangement joins TRBV12-3 or TRBV12-4 to TRBJ1-4, with D hard to call. Trimming pared 6 bases from V and 0 bases from J, leaving 14 bases between. The CDR3 length is 16 residues. The CDR3 DNA reads TGTGCCAGCAGCCCGGGAACTATTGCAACTAATGAAAAACTGTTTTTT. It translates to CASSPGTIATNEKLFF.

Comments on this clonotype: A read error may be the cause here, since a much bigger clone is one base away. V gene TRBV28 combines with J gene TRBJ2-4; 8 bases are a match to TRBD1. The J call may be faulty, since TRBJ2-7 better matches the DNA end. The CDR3 is 12 residues long. Germline CDR1 MDHEN, CDR2 SYDVKM. The CDR3 DNA reads as TGTGCCAGCAGCACGACAGGGGTCGAGCAGTACTTC. This gives the protein CASSTTGVEQYF.

The V and J genes are TRBV20-1 and TRBJ2-1, with 11 bases that match TRBD2. After removal of 5 bases from V and 8 bases from J, the junction contained 8 bases not matched to a gene. The CDR3 covers 14 residues. The germline CDR1 and CDR2 sequences are DFQATT and SNEGSKA (reference sequence). CDR3 coding DNA: TGCAGTGCTCGCCGACTAGCGGGAATACATGAGCAGTTCTTC. Encoded protein: CSARRLAGIHEQFF.